The 11 T cell receptor beta chains below come from one sample, sequenced in a study of CD8+ T cells in alopecia areata. Isolated RNA was reverse transcribed into cDNA used as the sequencing template. Profiled with immunoSEQ multiplex PCR; TCRdb holds only in-frame clones, not every one. The data show just over 150,000 clones, with less than 65% seen just once and just under 20% held by the top ten. Specimen: CD8+ T cells sorted from blood, collected at week 0. The origin of the receptors is a human donor with alopecia areata.

This chain links TRBV29-1 with TRBJ1-2; 8 bases are shared with TRBD1. V lost 5 bases to trimming and J lost 8 bases; unmatched junction nucleotides: 10. The V gene's germline CDR1 is SQVTM and CDR2 ANQGSEA. This CDR3 spans 13 amino acids. The CDR3 protein is CSVPDRGADGYTF. DNA for the CDR3: TGCAGCGTTCCTGACAGGGGAGCTGACGGCTACACCTTC.

This clone was seen a few times. This chain uses TRBV5-6 with TRBJ2-3; 7 positions agree with TRBD1. The CDR3 has 15 residues. Germline CDR1 reads SGHDT; CDR2 reads YYEEEE. V lost 3 bases to trimming and J lost 2 bases; unmatched junction nucleotides: 6. CDR3: CASSSRDSLTDTQYF. CDR3 coding DNA: TGTGCCAGCAGCTCCCGGGACAGTCTCACAGATACGCAGTATTTT.

A note on this clone: This clone may be a read error of a much larger clone one base away. The V and J genes are TRBV7-3 and TRBJ2-1; TRBD2 matches at 9 bases. The germline V gene encodes CDR1 SGHTA and CDR2 FQGTGA. CDR3 size: 13 residues. V was pared by 5 bases and J by 7 bases, with 3 bases of the junction left unmatched. The CDR3 DNA follows: TGTGCCAGCAGCCTAAGCGGGGGGAATGAGCAGTTCTTC. Its protein is CASSLSGGNEQFF.

The V and J genes are TRBV5-1 and TRBJ2-3, with TRBD2 matching over 9 bases. Germline V gene sequence: CDR1 SGHRS, CDR2 YFSETQ. Trimming took 6 bases from V and 12 from J; bases not matched to a gene: 8. CDR3 length equals 12 residues. The CDR3 loop reads CASKLAGPLQYF. The CDR3 bases are TGCGCCAGCAAACTAGCGGGCCCTCTCCAGTATTTT.

DNA for the CDR3: TGTGCCTGGACGGGGGGGGCCACAGATACGCAGTATTTT. Residues: CAWTGGATDTQYF. The chain employs TRBV30 and TRBJ2-3, with 8 bases matching TRBD2. CDR3 size: 13 residues. Germline-derived CDR1 and CDR2 are GTSNPN and SVGIG (reference sequence). Losses at the gene ends were 4 bases for V and 2 bases for J; bases not matched to a gene: 2.

The J gene is TRBJ2-1, the V gene TRBV29-1; D is uncertain. Trimming pared 2 bases from V and 7 bases from J, leaving 9 bases between. The germline gives CDR1 SQVTM, CDR2 ANQGSEA. The CDR3 runs 12 residues. The CDR3 region is CSVEFSINEQFF. CDR3 bases: TGCAGCGTTGAATTTTCGATAAATGAGCAGTTCTTC.

The V gene is TRBV7-6, the J gene TRBJ2-2; D is perhaps TRBD1 or TRBD2 (5 bases each). This CDR3 region has 19 residues. CDR1 is SGHVS, CDR2 FNYEAQ, per germline. Trimming took 1 base from V and 2 from J, leaving 20 bases between them. CDR3 sequence (DNA): TGTGCCAGCAGCTTAGTAACGTATACGGGGACGGATAACACCGGGGAGCTGTTTTTT. It is translated as CASSLVTYTGTDNTGELFF. The variable domain in full, completed from reference TRBV7-6 and TRBJ2-2, reads GAGVSQSPRYKVTKRGQDVALRCDPISGHVSLYWYRQALGQGPEFLTYFNYEAQQDKSGLPNDRFSAERPEGSISTLTIQRTEQRDSAMYRCASSLVTYTGTDNTGELFFGEGSRLTVL.

About this clone: A much larger clone is a single base away; this may be a read error. The chain employs TRBV13 and TRBJ2-7; D might be TRBD1 (6 bases). The germline V gene has CDR1 PRHDT and CDR2 FYEKMQ (reference sequence). V was trimmed by 0 bases and J by 3 bases, leaving 6 bases between them. There are 13 residues in the CDR3. CDR3 in amino acids: CASSLGQGYEQYF. In DNA form, the CDR3 reads TGTGCCAGCAGCTTAGGACAGGGCTACGAGCAGTACTTC.

This CDR3 reads CSANGWENYGYTF. The CDR3 DNA follows: TGCAGCGCGAACGGGTGGGAGAACTATGGCTACACCTTC. V usage is TRBV29-1 and J usage is TRBJ1-2; D remains unclear. Germline V gene data show CDR1 as SQVTM and CDR2 as ANQGSEA. V lost 7 bases and J lost 2, with 14 bases in between. This CDR3 region has 13 residues.

As for this clone: In the same sample, other DNA sequences code for this CDR3. The chain links TRBV9 to TRBJ2-7; 8 bases match TRBD1. V shed 2 bases and J 2 bases; nucleotides not matched to a gene: 3. Germline CDR1 reads SGDLS; CDR2 reads YYNGEE. This CDR3 comprises 14 residues. This CDR3 is CASSVGTGTYEQYF. CDR3 nucleotide sequence: TGTGCCAGCAGCGTCGGGACAGGAACCTACGAGCAGTACTTC.

This clone was counted between two and nine times. The rearrangement joins TRBV29-1 to TRBJ1-1; no definite D call. V was trimmed by 4 bases and J by 1 base, leaving 4 bases between them. The CDR3 spans 11 residues. Germline V CDR1 and CDR2: SQVTM, ANQGSEA. CDR3 region: CSVAKNTEAFF. The DNA of the CDR3 is TGCAGCGTTGCTAAGAACACTGAAGCTTTCTTT. The full variable domain, with the rest looked up from reference TRBV29-1 and TRBJ1-1, is SAVISQKPSRDICQRGTSLTIQCQVDSQVTMMFWYRQQPGQSLTLIATANQGSEATYESGFVIDKFPISRPNLTFSTLTVSNMSPEDSSIYLCSVAKNTEAFFGQGTRLTVV.